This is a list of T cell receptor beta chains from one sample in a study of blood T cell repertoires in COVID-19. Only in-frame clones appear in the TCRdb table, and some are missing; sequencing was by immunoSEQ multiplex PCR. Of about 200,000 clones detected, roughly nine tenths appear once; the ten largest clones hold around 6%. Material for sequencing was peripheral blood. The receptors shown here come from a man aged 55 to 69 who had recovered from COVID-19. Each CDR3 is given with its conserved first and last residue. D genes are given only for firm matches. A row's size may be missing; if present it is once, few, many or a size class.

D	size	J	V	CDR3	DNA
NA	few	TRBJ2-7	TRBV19	CASSIYHGYEQYF	TGTGCCAGTAGTATATACCACGGGTACGAGCAGTACTTC
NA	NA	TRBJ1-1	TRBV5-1	CASSLQRNTEAFF	TGCGCCAGCAGCTTACAGAGGAACACTGAAGCTTTCTTT
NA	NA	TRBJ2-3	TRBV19	CASSMVQTSTDTQYF	TGTGCCAGTAGTATGGTACAGACAAGCACAGATACGCAGTATTTT
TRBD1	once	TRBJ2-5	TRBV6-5	CASSRNRGETQYF	TGTGCCAGCAGTCGAAACAGGGGAGAGACCCAGTACTTC
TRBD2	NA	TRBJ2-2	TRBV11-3	CATATLTVREGPANTGELFF	TGTGCCACTGCAACCCTCACGGTGAGGGAGGGGCCCGCGAACACCGGGGAGCTGTTTTTT
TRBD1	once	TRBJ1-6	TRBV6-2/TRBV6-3	CASSSRGANSPLHF	TGTGCCAGCAGTTCCAGGGGGGCCAATTCACCCCTCCACTTT
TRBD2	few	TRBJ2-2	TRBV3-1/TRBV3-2	CASSSSGRGELFF	TGTGCCAGCAGTTCTAGCGGGAGGGGTGAGCTGTTTTTT
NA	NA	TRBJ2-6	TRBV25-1	CASSASGGANVLTF	TGTGCCAGCAGCGCATCAGGGGGGGCCAACGTCCTGACTTTC
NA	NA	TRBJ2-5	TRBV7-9	CASSLDRTVQETQYF	TGTGCCAGCAGCTTAGACAGGACAGTTCAAGAGACCCAGTACTTC
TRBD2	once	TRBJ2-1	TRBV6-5	CASSTPSGGGNEQFF	TGTGCCAGCAGTACCCCTAGCGGGGGGGGGAATGAGCAGTTCTTC
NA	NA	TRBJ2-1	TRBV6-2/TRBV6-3	CASSYFGSCFF	TGTGCCAGCAGTTACTTCGGGAGCTGTTTCTTC
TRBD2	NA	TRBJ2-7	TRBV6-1	CASSYRGRDYEQYF	TGTGCCAGCAGTTATCGCGGGAGGGACTACGAGCAGTACTTC
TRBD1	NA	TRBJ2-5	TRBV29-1	CSVEKDRGGKTQYF	TGCAGCGTTGAGAAGGACAGGGGAGGAAAGACCCAGTACTTC
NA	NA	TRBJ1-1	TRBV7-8	CASSLASGITEAFF	TGTGCCAGCAGCTTAGCATCCGGGATCACTGAAGCTTTCTTT
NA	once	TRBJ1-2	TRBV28	CASSFLTFRHGYTF	TGTGCCAGCAGTTTTCTGACATTCCGTCATGGCTACACCTTC
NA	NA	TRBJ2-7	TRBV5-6	CASSNRVFSYEQYF	TGTGCCAGCAGCAACAGGGTTTTTTCCTACGAGCAGTACTTC
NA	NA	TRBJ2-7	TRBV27	CASSLLSGDVAYEQYF	TGTGCCAGCAGTTTATTGTCGGGGGACGTAGCCTACGAGCAGTACTTC
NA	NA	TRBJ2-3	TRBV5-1	CASSSVGGTRDTQYF	TGCGCCAGCAGCTCCGTTGGGGGGACGCGCGATACGCAGTATTTT
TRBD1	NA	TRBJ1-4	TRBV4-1	CASSPGQAGGNEKLFF	TGCGCCAGCAGCCCAGGGCAGGCAGGGGGTAATGAAAAACTGTTTTTT
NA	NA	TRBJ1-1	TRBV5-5	CASSFAGGSGTEAFF	TGTGCCAGCAGCTTCGCGGGGGGTTCGGGCACTGAAGCTTTCTTT
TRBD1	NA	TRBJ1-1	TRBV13	CASSWDRAAFF	TGTGCCAGCAGCTGGGACAGGGCAGCTTTCTTT